This entry concerns a single T cell receptor (beta chain). Participants were aged roughly 18 to 89 years from more than 20 US areas. Self-reported history from a screening survey and questionnaire set each donor's cohort. This specimen belongs to a study of blood T cell repertoires in COVID-19. Turning to the study itself: In each case, the material was cDNA or gDNA derived from T cells, B-cell-depleted T cells, or PBMCs.

Under the authors' procedure: Cell counts per sample came from amplifying reference gene primers. The assay was immunoSEQ multiplex PCR, and TCRdb's table has in-frame clones only and misses some. Clone size and V and J calls were adopted from that table, with D and trimming inferred from the DNA. The top ten clones hold 2% to 2.5% of a sample with approximately 210,000 clones, roughly 87% of them seen once. Germline CDR1 MNHNY, CDR2 SVGAGI (reference sequence). The CDR3 has 13 residues. V shed 6 bases and J shed 3 bases, with 12 bases lying between them. This rearrangement joins TRBV6-6 to TRBJ2-7; no reliable D call. The origin of this receptor is a woman aged 25 to 39 who had recovered from COVID-19. The sample was PBMCs or T cells enriched from blood (not recorded which). CDR3 region: CASSRGSNYEQYF. The CDR3 region has the DNA TGTGCCAGCAGCCGCGGTTCAAACTACGAGCAGTACTTC.